This T cell receptor beta chain was identified in a study of a mutant IDH1 vaccine in newly diagnosed glioma. As for the study in general: Weeks 1, 3, 5, 7, 11, 15, 19 and 23 were when patients received their eight vaccinations. Vaccines were first given 4-6 weeks after radiotherapy alone, or with temozolomide cycles. The study, taken as a whole, reports: Vaccine-induced responses were seen in 93.3% of patients, spanning several MHC alleles.

The CDR3 extends over 19 amino acids. Germline CDR1 reads SGHTS; CDR2 reads YDEGEE. Trimming cost V 3 bases and J 0 bases; bases outside gene matches: 15. The method was immunoSEQ multiplex PCR; TCRdb's version includes in-frame clones alone and lacks a portion of them. The sample carries some 80,000 clones, approximately 85% recorded once. Details on this clone: Its antigen remains unknown.

Time point indicated: week 23, last vaccination. Each vaccine dose was 300 ug of mutant IDH1 20-mer peptide, with topical imiquimod. New WHO grade 3 or 4 IDH1-mutant, ATRX-lost astrocytomas were present in all donors. The sequencing used PBMCs, collected from a glioma patient whose treatment included an IDH1 peptide vaccine. This chain uses TRBV5-8 with TRBJ1-5; the match to TRBD1 covers 7 bases. This TCR came from a woman between 45 and 65 years old with glioma. CDR3 in DNA: TGTGCCAGCAGCTCCAATACCGGGACAGAGTTTTATAGCAATCAGCCCCAGCATTTT. As protein: CASSSNTGTEFYSNQPQHF.